A selection of T cell receptor beta chains follows, all from one sample in a study of post-analysis software for immune sequencing data. TCRdb ran MiXCR on the PCR reads and lists one entry per CDR3 protein. The sample yields almost 700,000 distinct CDR3 sequences, roughly three fifths seen once. Input material: blood. The receptor set was obtained from a girl aged 2 to 9 with multiple sclerosis. CDR3s include the opening cysteine and the closing phenylalanine or tryptophan. A D gene is named only where the DNA matches it firmly. Only part of the rows carry a size: once, few, many, or a class if the clone is expanded.

d_gene | j_gene | v_gene | len | abundance | CDR3aa | CDR3nt
- | TRBJ2-7 | TRBV7-2 | 14 | few | CASSLVRGPYEQYF | TGTGCCAGCAGCTTAGTTAGAGGCCCCTACGAGCAGTACTTC
- | TRBJ2-1 | TRBV10-3 | 12 | - | CAISVEGNEQFF | TGTGCCATCAGTGTCGAGGGAAATGAGCAGTTCTTC
- | TRBJ1-2 | TRBV29-1 | 12 | few | CSVDSGERGYTF | TGCAGCGTTGACTCGGGAGAGCGCGGCTACACCTTC
TRBD1 | TRBJ1-1 | TRBV20-1 | 12 | few | CSAGDRNTEAFF | TGCAGTGCTGGGGACAGGAACACTGAAGCTTTCTTT
- | TRBJ1-2 | TRBV12-3/TRBV12-4 | 16 | - | CASSLAREGGGYGYTF | TGTGCCAGCAGTTTAGCGCGGGAGGGAGGCGGCTATGGCTACACCTTC
- | TRBJ2-7 | TRBV20-1 | 14 | - | CSAGLAGSSYEQYF | TGCAGTGCTGGACTGGCGGGCTCTTCCTACGAGCAGTACTTC
- | TRBJ1-2 | TRBV20-1 | 10 | - | CSASGNGYTF | TGCAGTGCTAGCGGGAATGGCTACACCTTC
- | TRBJ1-2 | TRBV5-1 | 20 | - | CASSVGLLAGERQANYGYTF | TGCGCCAGCAGCGTGGGACTTCTCGCGGGGGAGAGACAAGCTAACTATGGCTACACCTTC
- | TRBJ1-1 | TRBV9 | 13 | few | CASSVVPNTEAFF | TGTGCCAGCAGCGTAGTACCGAACACTGAAGCTTTCTTT
- | TRBJ2-1 | TRBV29-1 | 16 | many | CSVEGTPESSYNEQFF | TGCAGCGTTGAGGGGACTCCCGAGAGCTCCTACAATGAGCAGTTCTTC
TRBD2 | TRBJ2-7 | TRBV12-3/TRBV12-4 | 15 | - | CASSDSTSGDYEQYF | TGTGCCAGCAGCGACTCGACTAGCGGGGACTACGAGCAGTACTTC
TRBD2 | TRBJ2-3 | TRBV5-5 | 15 | - | CASSSFQGGPDTQYF | TGTGCCAGCAGCTCTTTCCAGGGAGGGCCAGATACGCAGTATTTT
- | TRBJ1-1 | TRBV29-1 | 12 | - | CSGDGPNTEAFF | TGCAGCGGCGACGGGCCGAACACTGAAGCTTTCTTT
- | TRBJ2-1 | TRBV7-6 | 13 | - | CASSFGDLNEQFF | TGTGCCAGCAGCTTTGGGGACCTCAATGAGCAGTTCTTC
TRBD2 | TRBJ2-4 | TRBV4-1 | 17 | - | CASSVRELAGGPNIQYF | TGCGCCAGCAGCGTCCGAGAACTAGCGGGAGGGCCAAACATTCAGTACTTC
- | TRBJ2-5 | TRBV11-2 | 14 | - | CASSPWDYQETQYF | TGTGCCAGCAGTCCCTGGGACTACCAAGAGACCCAGTACTTC
TRBD2 | TRBJ2-1 | TRBV6-6 | 12 | - | CASSRLAAEQFF | TGTGCCAGCAGCAGACTAGCGGCTGAGCAGTTCTTC
- | TRBJ2-5 | TRBV15 | 15 | - | CATSRARGSQETQYF | TGTGCCACCAGCAGAGCTAGGGGCTCCCAAGAGACCCAGTACTTC
- | TRBJ2-3 | TRBV7-2 | 14 | once | CVSSSGHSTYTQYF | TGTGTCAGCAGCTCGGGACATAGCACATATACGCAGTATTTT
TRBD1 | TRBJ2-6 | TRBV9 | 19 | - | CASSVRPGQGAAGANVLTF | TGTGCCAGCAGCGTTCGTCCGGGACAGGGGGCAGCTGGGGCCAACGTCCTGACTTTC
TRBD2 | TRBJ2-1 | TRBV7-2 | 16 | few | CASSLDGRVSYNEQFF | TGTGCCAGCAGCTTAGACGGGAGGGTCTCCTACAATGAGCAGTTCTTC
- | TRBJ2-1 | TRBV2 | 13 | - | CASGVPGVSKQFF | TGTGCCAGCGGGGTGCCAGGGGTTAGTAAGCAGTTCTTC
- | TRBJ2-1 | TRBV4-3 | 17 | - | CASSQDEIADSYNEQFF | TGCGCCAGCAGCCAAGATGAAATAGCTGACTCCTACAATGAGCAGTTCTTC
- | TRBJ1-1 | TRBV7-2 | 15 | - | CASSPPFGRVAEAFF | TGTGCCAGCAGCCCCCCATTTGGGAGGGTGGCTGAAGCTTTCTTT
- | TRBJ2-4 | TRBV20-1 | 12 | - | CSARRGTEEQYF | TGCAGTGCTAGGCGCGGGACGGAAGAGCAGTACTTC
TRBD2 | TRBJ2-1 | TRBV10-3 | 13 | - | CAISETQAGSQFF | TGTGCCATCAGTGAGACACAAGCGGGGTCCCAGTTCTTC
TRBD1 | TRBJ2-5 | TRBV15 | 14 | - | CATATLTGEETQYF | TGTGCCACGGCCACTCTGACAGGGGAAGAGACCCAGTACTTC
- | TRBJ1-1 | TRBV9 | 14 | - | CASSVEPLNTEAFF | TGTGCCAGCAGCGTAGAGCCCCTGAACACTGAAGCTTTCTTT
TRBD2 | TRBJ2-1 | TRBV6-6 | 14 | few | CASRIAGDYNEQFF | TGTGCCAGCAGGATAGCGGGGGACTACAATGAGCAGTTCTTC
- | TRBJ2-3 | TRBV4-2 | 17 | - | CASSQEYGGLGGDTQYF | TGTGCCAGCAGCCAAGAATATGGGGGGCTGGGAGGAGATACGCAGTATTTT
- | TRBJ1-6 | TRBV4-3 | 13 | - | CASSQLEDSPLHF | TGCGCCAGCAGCCAACTGGAGGATTCACCCCTCCACTTT
- | TRBJ2-2 | TRBV6-2/TRBV6-3 | 14 | - | CASSDTMGAGELFF | TGTGCCAGCAGCGATACCATGGGGGCCGGGGAGCTGTTTTTT
TRBD1 | TRBJ1-1 | TRBV12-3/TRBV12-4 | 14 | - | CASSDKTGGTEAFF | TGTGCCAGCAGTGATAAGACAGGGGGCACTGAAGCTTTCTTT
- | TRBJ1-1 | TRBV4-1 | 15 | few | CASSFTDRMNTEAFF | TGCGCCAGCAGCTTTACGGACCGCATGAACACTGAAGCTTTCTTT
TRBD1 | TRBJ1-1 | TRBV10-3 | 14 | - | CAITPDRANTEAFF | TGTGCCATCACTCCGGACAGGGCGAACACTGAAGCTTTCTTT
TRBD1 | TRBJ1-5 | TRBV7-2 | 15 | - | CASSPGQGGGQPQHF | TGTGCCAGCAGCCCGGGACAGGGAGGGGGTCAGCCCCAGCATTTT
TRBD2 | TRBJ2-3 | TRBV7-2 | 16 | - | CASSFRLADHTDTQYF | TGTGCCAGCAGCTTCCGACTAGCGGACCACACAGATACGCAGTATTTT
TRBD2 | TRBJ2-1 | TRBV5-1 | 18 | - | CASSLRAGGPSSYNEQFF | TGCGCCAGCAGCTTGCGGGCGGGAGGGCCGAGCTCCTACAATGAGCAGTTCTTC
- | TRBJ2-3 | TRBV20-1 | 14 | - | CSARDPVGTDTQYF | TGCAGTGCTAGAGATCCGGTGGGCACAGATACGCAGTATTTT
- | TRBJ2-1 | TRBV20-1 | 16 | - | CSVSFRVNHRNNEQFF | TGCAGTGTTAGTTTCAGGGTAAATCATAGGAACAATGAGCAGTTCTTC
TRBD2 | TRBJ2-1 | TRBV7-2 | 15 | - | CASSSLRGLYNEQFF | TGTGCCAGCAGCTCCCTCCGGGGACTATACAATGAGCAGTTCTTC
- | TRBJ2-7 | TRBV14 | 13 | - | CASSLRVGYEQYF | TGTGCCAGCAGCCTCCGGGTAGGGTACGAGCAGTACTTC
TRBD2 | TRBJ2-1 | TRBV27 | 15 | - | CASSLTSGHYNEQFF | TGTGCCAGCAGTTTGACTAGCGGGCATTACAATGAGCAGTTCTTC
- | TRBJ1-1 | TRBV9 | 13 | - | CASSVEQINEAFF | TGTGCCAGCAGCGTAGAACAGATTAATGAAGCTTTCTTT
- | TRBJ2-5 | TRBV28 | 15 | - | CASSGSSLRGQTQYF | TGTGCCAGCAGTGGATCCTCCCTTCGGGGACAGACCCAGTACTTC
TRBD1 | TRBJ1-5 | TRBV6-1 | 13 | - | CASSEGQAQPQHF | TGTGCCAGCAGTGAGGGACAGGCCCAGCCCCAGCATTTT
- | TRBJ1-2 | TRBV5-1 | 12 | few | CASSYGQNGYTF | TGCGCCAGCAGCTACGGACAGAATGGCTACACCTTC
TRBD1 | TRBJ1-5 | TRBV7-2 | 15 | - | CASSKEGTGAQPQHF | TGTGCCAGCAGCAAAGAAGGGACAGGGGCTCAGCCCCAGCATTTT
- | TRBJ2-7 | TRBV12-3/TRBV12-4 | 13 | once | CASSFEGYYEQYF | TGTGCCAGCAGTTTTGAAGGGTACTACGAGCAGTACTTC
- | TRBJ1-1 | TRBV27 | 15 | - | CASSGQAWRNTEAFF | TGTGCCAGCAGCGGACAAGCCTGGAGGAACACTGAAGCTTTCTTT
- | TRBJ2-7 | TRBV7-3 | 15 | few | CASSLRGGPDYEQYF | TGTGCCAGCAGCTTAAGGGGCGGTCCCGACTACGAGCAGTACTTC
TRBD1 | TRBJ2-3 | TRBV9 | 15 | few | CASSVATEGAYTQYF | TGTGCCAGCAGCGTAGCTACTGAGGGGGCATATACGCAGTATTTT
TRBD2 | TRBJ2-7 | TRBV5-5 | 15 | - | CASSLATSDPYEQYF | TGTGCCAGCAGCTTGGCTACTAGCGATCCCTACGAGCAGTACTTC
- | TRBJ2-5 | TRBV7-2 | 14 | - | CASSLVLQQETQYF | TGTGCCAGCAGCTTAGTTCTACAGCAAGAGACCCAGTACTTC
- | TRBJ1-1 | TRBV12-3/TRBV12-4 | 12 | - | CAIQNSYTEAFF | TGTGCCATCCAAAATAGCTACACTGAAGCTTTCTTT